This TCR beta chain was sequenced in a study of shared T cell receptors in the human thymus. Assay: immunoSEQ multiplex PCR; the TCRdb copy retains only in-frame clones and omits some. The sample comprises hundreds of thousands of clones, 88% of which are singletons, and 0.0095% to 0.011% rests with the top ten. Germline assignment: CDR1 SGHDN and CDR2 FVKESK. This CDR3 has 15 residues. J was trimmed by 6 bases and V by 1 base; bases with no gene match: 6. The same specimen was also included in a second study, on human thymus T cells. That work adds: Donors were healthy Finnish infants having corrective surgery for congenital heart defects. The source of the thymus tissue was resections taken during corrective heart surgery. Apparent bias marked the V and J gene usage of thymic and blood repertoires. Thymic repertoires from unrelated individuals overlapped highly, related research reported.

This clonotype originated in a boy in the first two years of life with a congenital heart defect. The chain joins TRBV14 to TRBJ1-2; TRBD1 aligns across 9 bases. What was sequenced was thymocytes. The CDR3 DNA reads TGTGCCAGCAGCCAAGCCGACAGGGGGGGAAATGGCTACACCTTC. As protein: CASSQADRGGNGYTF.